A selection of T cell receptor beta chains follows, all from one sample in a study of cytomegalovirus exposure and HLA in healthy donors. Using immunoSEQ multiplex PCR, the repertoire was profiled, and TCRdb retains in-frame clones only, with some absent. The sample consists of some 99,000 clones, about 80% of them appearing once. Sequences were obtained from PBMCs. The receptor source for this set is a woman aged 45-65 years in good health and CMV-seropositive. Each CDR3 is given with its conserved first and last residue. The D gene is left open where the match is weak. Only some rows state a clone size, as once, few, many or a class for expanded clones.

cdr3_aa cdr3_nt clone_size d_call j_call v_call
CASSSRQDNQPQHF TGTGCCAGCAGCTCCCGACAGGACAATCAGCCCCAGCATTTT . . TRBJ1-5 TRBV7-9
CASSQERDSSGNTIYF TGCGCCAGCAGCCAAGAACGGGACAGCTCTGGAAACACCATATATTTT few TRBD1 TRBJ1-3 TRBV4-3
CASSFRGWGGGETQYF TGTGCCAGCAGCTTCAGGGGCTGGGGGGGCGGGGAGACCCAGTACTTC . . TRBJ2-5 TRBV5-6
CASSLQWYYGYTF TGTGCCAGCAGCCTTCAGTGGTACTATGGCTACACCTTC . . TRBJ1-2 TRBV7-2
CASSSPGLNTEAFF TGCGCCAGCAGCTCCCCAGGGCTCAACACTGAAGCTTTCTTT . . TRBJ1-1 TRBV5-1
CASSSGGSNEQFF TGTGCCAGCAGCTCTGGTGGGAGCAATGAGCAGTTCTTC . . TRBJ2-1 TRBV5-8
CASSLGRAGGPRETQYF TGTGCCAGCAGCTTAGGGCGAGCGGGAGGGCCTCGAGAGACCCAGTACTTC . TRBD2 TRBJ2-5 TRBV11-2
CASSGTGPHEQYF TGTGCCAGCAGTGGCACAGGGCCCCACGAGCAGTACTTC once . TRBJ2-7 TRBV25-1
CASSSSSGRGDEQFF TGTGCCAGTAGTAGCTCTAGCGGGAGGGGCGATGAGCAGTTCTTC few TRBD2 TRBJ2-1 TRBV19
CASSFEGGWTEAFF TGCGCCAGCAGCTTTGAGGGTGGCTGGACTGAAGCTTTCTTT . . TRBJ1-1 TRBV5-1
CASSSLQGALGEKLFF TGTGCCAGCAGCTCGCTACAGGGGGCGCTGGGTGAAAAACTGTTTTTT . TRBD1 TRBJ1-4 TRBV7-9
CASSLGQGTGELFF TGTGCCAGCAGCTTAGGGCAGGGCACCGGGGAGCTGTTTTTT . . TRBJ2-2 TRBV7-2
CASSDGGKAEKLFF TGTGCCAGCAGTGACGGGGGGAAGGCTGAAAAACTGTTTTTT . . TRBJ1-4 TRBV6-5
CASSSTGAGYGYTF TGTGCCAGCAGTTCCACAGGGGCCGGCTATGGCTACACCTTC . TRBD1 TRBJ1-2 TRBV6-1
CASSSIAGATDTQYF TGTGCCAGCAGCTCCATAGCGGGGGCGACAGATACGCAGTATTTT . TRBD2 TRBJ2-3 TRBV7-2
CASSSGTGSYGYTF TGTGCCAGCTCATCGGGGACAGGATCCTATGGCTACACCTTC . TRBD1 TRBJ1-2 TRBV18
CASSSLPLSGEQDTQYF TGTGCCAGCAGCTCTCTCCCGCTTAGCGGGGAGCAAGATACGCAGTATTTT . TRBD2 TRBJ2-3 TRBV9
CASSSQGSQPQHF TGTGCCAGCAGCAGCCAGGGTTCCCAGCCCCAGCATTTT . . TRBJ1-5 TRBV7-2
CASSHAGLAGARNEQFF TGTGCCAGCAGCCACGCGGGACTAGCGGGTGCCCGCAATGAGCAGTTCTTC . TRBD2 TRBJ2-1 TRBV11-3
CSSRRGTGWGSSYNEQFF TGTTCCTCGCGGAGGGGGACAGGGTGGGGGAGCTCCTACAATGAGCAGTTCTTC . TRBD1 TRBJ2-1 TRBV5-6
CASSYGQVYEQYF TGTGCCAGCAGTTACGGCCAGGTCTACGAGCAGTACTTC . . TRBJ2-7 TRBV6-6
CASSPSTGPVGDTQYF TGTGCCAGCAGCCCCTCGACAGGGCCGGTTGGAGATACGCAGTATTTT . TRBD1 TRBJ2-3 TRBV13
CASSLGGVEQYF TGTGCCAGCAGCTTAGGAGGGGTCGAGCAGTACTTC . . TRBJ2-7 TRBV7-3
CASSEDRGLGEQYF TGTGCCAGCAGCGAGGACAGGGGGCTGGGCGAGCAGTACTTC . TRBD1 TRBJ2-7 TRBV5-4
CASSLSAGTGLSNYGYTF TGTGCCAGCAGTCTTTCGGCCGGGACAGGACTTTCAAACTATGGCTACACCTTC . TRBD1 TRBJ1-2 TRBV27
CASSVSGGRKNTEAFF TGTGCCAGCAGCGTCTCAGGAGGGAGGAAGAACACTGAAGCTTTCTTT few . TRBJ1-1 TRBV9
CASSVDLSRNEQFF TGTGCCAGCAGCGTCGACTTATCTCGAAATGAGCAGTTCTTC . . TRBJ2-1 TRBV9
CASSLGEGPENEQFF TGTGCCAGCAGCTTAGGGGAGGGACCGGAGAATGAGCAGTTCTTC . TRBD2 TRBJ2-1 TRBV11-3
CASSAASGSSYEQYF TGTGCCAGCAGCGCCGCTAGCGGGAGCTCCTACGAGCAGTACTTC once TRBD2 TRBJ2-7 TRBV9
CASSQEGGRDNEQFF TGTGCCAGCAGCCAAGAGGGGGGGCGAGACAATGAGCAGTTCTTC . . TRBJ2-1 TRBV13
CASSVGQINEKLFF TGTGCCAGCAGCGTGGGGCAGATTAATGAAAAACTGTTTTTT . . TRBJ1-4 TRBV9
CASSLGKFGGKDGYTF TGTGCCAGCAGCTTGGGAAAATTTGGGGGGAAGGATGGCTACACCTTC . . TRBJ1-2 TRBV5-4
CASSLDIPGPGEYEQYF TGTGCCAGCAGTCTAGATATCCCCGGGCCAGGGGAATACGAGCAGTACTTC few . TRBJ2-7 TRBV11-3
CASSVDTYQPQHF TGTGCCAGCAGCGTCGACACCTATCAGCCCCAGCATTTT . . TRBJ1-5 TRBV9
CAISESSGLAGEETQYF TGTGCCATCAGTGAGTCATCGGGACTAGCGGGAGAAGAGACCCAGTACTTC . TRBD2 TRBJ2-5 TRBV10-3
CASSVGLAGDYEQYF TGTGCCAGCAGCGTAGGACTAGCGGGAGACTACGAGCAGTACTTC . TRBD2 TRBJ2-7 TRBV9
CASSATGYGTEAFF TGTGCCAGCAGTGCTACGGGGTACGGCACTGAAGCTTTCTTT . . TRBJ1-1 TRBV2
CATSRVSGARGGELFF TGTGCCACCAGCAGGGTTTCGGGAGCACGGGGCGGGGAGCTGTTTTTT . . TRBJ2-2 TRBV15
CASSPPGANGLTF TGTGCCAGCAGCCCGCCTGGGGCCAACGGCCTGACTTTC . . TRBJ2-6 TRBV6-6
CASSLEGDTGEKLFF TGTGCCAGCAGCTTAGAGGGGGACACAGGAGAAAAACTGTTTTTT . . TRBJ1-4 TRBV7-9
CASKRLAGPYEQYF TGTGCCAGCAAGAGACTAGCGGGGCCCTACGAGCAGTACTTC . TRBD2 TRBJ2-7 TRBV6-1
CASSLVDRVGGYTF TGTGCCAGCAGCTTGGTGGACAGGGTCGGTGGCTACACCTTC . TRBD1 TRBJ1-2 TRBV5-6
CASSEWSTGANTDTQYF TGTGCCAGCAGTGAGTGGTCCACAGGGGCCAACACAGATACGCAGTATTTT . TRBD1 TRBJ2-3 TRBV6-4
CASSQKKTSGGHNEQFF TGCGCCAGCAGCCAAAAAAAGACTAGCGGGGGACACAATGAGCAGTTCTTC . TRBD2 TRBJ2-1 TRBV4-3
CASSRDSGGSQPQHF TGCGCCAGCAGCCGGGACAGTGGGGGCAGTCAGCCCCAGCATTTT . TRBD1 TRBJ1-5 TRBV5-1
CASRLPTGELFF TGTGCCAGCCGACTCCCCACCGGGGAGCTGTTTTTT . . TRBJ2-2 TRBV11-3
CASSPRTGNGYTF TGTGCCAGCAGCCCCCGAACAGGAAATGGCTACACCTTC . . TRBJ1-2 TRBV4-2